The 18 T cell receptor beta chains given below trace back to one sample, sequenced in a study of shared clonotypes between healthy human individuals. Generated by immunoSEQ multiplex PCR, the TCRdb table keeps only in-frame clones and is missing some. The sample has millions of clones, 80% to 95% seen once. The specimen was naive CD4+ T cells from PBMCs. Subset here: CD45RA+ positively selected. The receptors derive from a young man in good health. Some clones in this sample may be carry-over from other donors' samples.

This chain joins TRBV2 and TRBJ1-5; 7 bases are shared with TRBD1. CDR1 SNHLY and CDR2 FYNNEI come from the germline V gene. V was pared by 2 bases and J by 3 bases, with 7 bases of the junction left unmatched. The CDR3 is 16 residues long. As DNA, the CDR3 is TGTGCCAGCAGTGAAAGGGCAGGGGGAACCAATCAGCCCCAGCATTTT. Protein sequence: CASSERAGGTNQPQHF. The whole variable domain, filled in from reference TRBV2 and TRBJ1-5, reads EPEVTQTPSHQVTQMGQEVILRCVPISNHLYFYWYRQILGQKVEFLVSFYNNEISEKSEIFDDQFSVERPDGSNFTLKIRSTKLEDSAMYFCASSERAGGTNQPQHFGDGTRLSIL.

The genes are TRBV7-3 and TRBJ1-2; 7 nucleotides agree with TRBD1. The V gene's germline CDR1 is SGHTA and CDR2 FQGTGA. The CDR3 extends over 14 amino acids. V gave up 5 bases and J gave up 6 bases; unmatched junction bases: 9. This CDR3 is CASSARQGADGYTF. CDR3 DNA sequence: TGTGCCAGCAGCGCTAGACAGGGTGCGGATGGCTACACCTTC.

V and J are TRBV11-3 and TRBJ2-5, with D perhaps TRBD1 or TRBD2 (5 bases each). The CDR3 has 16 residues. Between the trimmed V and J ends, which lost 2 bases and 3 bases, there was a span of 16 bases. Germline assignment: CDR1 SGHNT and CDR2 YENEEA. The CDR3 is CASSLRMGVKKETQYF. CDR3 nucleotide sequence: TGTGCCAGCAGCTTAAGGATGGGGGTTAAAAAAGAGACCCAGTACTTC.

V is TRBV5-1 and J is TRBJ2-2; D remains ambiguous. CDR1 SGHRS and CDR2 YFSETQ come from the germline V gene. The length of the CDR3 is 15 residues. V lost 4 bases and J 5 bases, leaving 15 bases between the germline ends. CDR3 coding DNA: TGCGCCAGCAGCGGTATTGGAGAACGGACCGGGGAGCTGTTTTTT. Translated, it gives CASSGIGERTGELFF.

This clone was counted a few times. The CDR3 DNA is TGCAGCGTTGGGTGGGGGAGAGATGAAGCTTTCTTT. It yields the protein CSVGWGRDEAFF. V is TRBV29-1 and J is TRBJ1-1, with D tentatively TRBD1 (5 bases). V gave up 4 bases and J gave up 7 bases, with 13 bases separating them. CDR1 and CDR2 (germline): SQVTM, ANQGSEA. CDR3 length equals 12 residues.

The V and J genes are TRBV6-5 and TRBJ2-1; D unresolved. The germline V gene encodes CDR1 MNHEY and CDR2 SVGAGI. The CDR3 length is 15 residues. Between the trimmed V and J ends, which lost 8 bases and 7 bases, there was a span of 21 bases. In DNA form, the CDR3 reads TGTGCCAGCTCTCCTCCCGCAGCCGGGTTGAATGAGCAGTTCTTC. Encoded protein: CASSPPAAGLNEQFF.

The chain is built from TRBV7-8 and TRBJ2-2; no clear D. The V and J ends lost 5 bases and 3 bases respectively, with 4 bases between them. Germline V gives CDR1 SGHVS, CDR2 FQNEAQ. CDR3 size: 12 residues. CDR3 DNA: TGTGCCAGCAGCCCGGACACCGGGGAGCTGTTTTTT. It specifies CASSPDTGELFF. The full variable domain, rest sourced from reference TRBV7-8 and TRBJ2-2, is GAGVSQSPRYKVAKRGQDVALRCDPISGHVSLFWYQQALGQGPEFLTYFQNEAQLDKSGLPSDRFFAERPEGSVSTLKIQRTQQEDSAVYLCASSPDTGELFFGEGSRLTVL.

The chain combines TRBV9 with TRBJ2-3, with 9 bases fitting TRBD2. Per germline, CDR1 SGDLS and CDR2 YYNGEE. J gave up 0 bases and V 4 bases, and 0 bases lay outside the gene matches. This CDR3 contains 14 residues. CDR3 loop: CASSSGRSTDTQYF. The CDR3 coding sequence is TGTGCCAGCAGCAGCGGGAGGAGCACAGATACGCAGTATTTT.

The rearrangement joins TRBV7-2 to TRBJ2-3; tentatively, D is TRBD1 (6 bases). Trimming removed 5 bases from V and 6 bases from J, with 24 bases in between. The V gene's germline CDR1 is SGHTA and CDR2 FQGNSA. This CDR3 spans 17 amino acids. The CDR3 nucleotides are TGTGCCAGCAGCCAGGGGTGGTCGGGCAAACCCCCCGATACGCAGTATTTT. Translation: CASSQGWSGKPPDTQYF.

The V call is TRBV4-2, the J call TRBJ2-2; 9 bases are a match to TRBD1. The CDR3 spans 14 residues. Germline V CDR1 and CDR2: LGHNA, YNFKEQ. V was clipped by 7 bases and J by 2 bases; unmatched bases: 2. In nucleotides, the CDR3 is TGTGCCAGCAACAGGGGGCTTAACACCGGGGAGCTGTTTTTT. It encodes CASNRGLNTGELFF.

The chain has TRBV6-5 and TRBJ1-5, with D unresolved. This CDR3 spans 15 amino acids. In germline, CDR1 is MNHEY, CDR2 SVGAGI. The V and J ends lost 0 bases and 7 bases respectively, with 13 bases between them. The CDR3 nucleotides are TGTGCCAGCAGTTACTCGCAATCGTCGAACCAGCCCCAGCATTTT. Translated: CASSYSQSSNQPQHF.

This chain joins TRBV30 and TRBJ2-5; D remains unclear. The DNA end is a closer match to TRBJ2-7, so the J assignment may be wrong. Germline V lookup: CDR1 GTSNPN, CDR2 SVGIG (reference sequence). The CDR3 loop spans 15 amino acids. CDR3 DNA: TGTGCCTGGAGTCGACCCCAATATCGCTCCTACGAGCAGTACTTC. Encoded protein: CAWSRPQYRSYEQYF.

In nucleotides, the CDR3 is TGTGCCAGCAGCTCGAGGGACAGGGGGCCCTCCTTGAGAGCTTTCTTT. Translated, it gives CASSSRDRGPSLRAFF. This chain connects TRBV13 to TRBJ1-1, with 12 bases that match TRBD1. Germline V CDR1 and CDR2: PRHDT, FYEKMQ (reference sequence). J lost 10 bases, V lost 4 bases, and 13 bases had no gene match. The CDR3 runs to 16 residues.

The CDR3 loop reads CASSPSVNNEKLFF. CDR3 nucleotide sequence: TGTGCCAGCTCACCGTCAGTCAATAATGAAAAACTGTTTTTT. The V and J genes are TRBV18 and TRBJ1-4, with D hard to call. Germline V gene lookup returns CDR1 KGHSH and CDR2 LQKENI. Deletions cut 3 bases from V and 4 bases from J, with 9 bases between. The CDR3 runs 14 residues.

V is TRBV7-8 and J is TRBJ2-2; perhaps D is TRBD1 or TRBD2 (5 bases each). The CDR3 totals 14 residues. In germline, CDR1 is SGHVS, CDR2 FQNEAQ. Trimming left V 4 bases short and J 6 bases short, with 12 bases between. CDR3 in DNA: TGTGCCAGCAGCTCCGGGGCGATGGCCGGGGAGCTGTTTTTT. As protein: CASSSGAMAGELFF. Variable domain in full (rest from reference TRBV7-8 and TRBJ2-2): GAGVSQSPRYKVAKRGQDVALRCDPISGHVSLFWYQQALGQGPEFLTYFQNEAQLDKSGLPSDRFFAERPEGSVSTLKIQRTQQEDSAVYLCASSSGAMAGELFFGEGSRLTVL.

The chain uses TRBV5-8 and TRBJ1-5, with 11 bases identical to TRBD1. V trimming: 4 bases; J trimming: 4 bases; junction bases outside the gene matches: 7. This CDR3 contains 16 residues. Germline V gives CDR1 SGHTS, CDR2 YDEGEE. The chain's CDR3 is CASSRGTGGSNQPQHF. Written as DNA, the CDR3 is TGTGCCAGCAGCCGTGGGACAGGGGGTTCGAATCAGCCCCAGCATTTT.

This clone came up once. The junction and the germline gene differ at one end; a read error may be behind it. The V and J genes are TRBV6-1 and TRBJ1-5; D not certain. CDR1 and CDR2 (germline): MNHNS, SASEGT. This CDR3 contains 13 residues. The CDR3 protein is CATSPQRDQPQHF. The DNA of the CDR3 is TGTGCCACCAGTCCCCAAAGGGATCAGCCCCAGCATTTT.

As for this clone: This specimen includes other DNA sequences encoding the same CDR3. The CDR3 bases are TGCGCCAGCAGCTTGGTGGGGGGCTCCTACGAGCAGTACTTC. Translation: CASSLVGGSYEQYF. V usage is TRBV5-1 and J usage is TRBJ2-7; maybe TRBD2 (6 bases). Trimming shortened V by 0 bases and J by 0 bases, and 7 bases separated the two germline ends. Germline CDR1 and CDR2: SGHRS and YFSETQ. This CDR3 contains 14 residues.